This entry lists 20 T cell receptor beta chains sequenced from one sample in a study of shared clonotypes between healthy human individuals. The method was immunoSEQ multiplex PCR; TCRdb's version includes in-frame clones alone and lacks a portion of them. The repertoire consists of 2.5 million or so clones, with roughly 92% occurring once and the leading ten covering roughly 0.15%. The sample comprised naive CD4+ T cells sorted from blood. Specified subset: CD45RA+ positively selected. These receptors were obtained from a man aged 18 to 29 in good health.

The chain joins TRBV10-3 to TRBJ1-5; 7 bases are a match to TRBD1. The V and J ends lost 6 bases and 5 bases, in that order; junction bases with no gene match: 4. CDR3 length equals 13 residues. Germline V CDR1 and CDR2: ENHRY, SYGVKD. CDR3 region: CAIRTGRDQPQHF. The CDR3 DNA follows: TGTGCCATCAGGACAGGGAGGGATCAGCCCCAGCATTTT.

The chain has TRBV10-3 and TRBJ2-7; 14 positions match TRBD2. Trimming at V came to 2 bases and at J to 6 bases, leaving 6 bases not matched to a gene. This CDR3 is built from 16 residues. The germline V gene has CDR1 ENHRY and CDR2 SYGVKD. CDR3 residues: CAISEDGLAGGAEQYF. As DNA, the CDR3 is TGTGCCATCAGTGAGGACGGACTAGCGGGAGGTGCCGAGCAGTACTTC.

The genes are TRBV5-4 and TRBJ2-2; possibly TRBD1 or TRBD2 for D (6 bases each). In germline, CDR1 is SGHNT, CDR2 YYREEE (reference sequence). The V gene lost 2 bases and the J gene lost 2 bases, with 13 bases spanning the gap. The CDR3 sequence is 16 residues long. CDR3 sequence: CASSFLVGGNTGELFF. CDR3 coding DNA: TGTGCCAGCAGCTTTTTGGTGGGGGGCAACACCGGGGAGCTGTTTTTT.

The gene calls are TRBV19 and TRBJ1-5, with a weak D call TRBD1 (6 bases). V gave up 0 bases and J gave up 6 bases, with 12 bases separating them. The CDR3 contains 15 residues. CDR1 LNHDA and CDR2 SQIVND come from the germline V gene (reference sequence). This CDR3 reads CASSIDPPQGQPQHF. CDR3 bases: TGTGCCAGTAGTATAGATCCACCACAGGGTCAGCCCCAGCATTTT.

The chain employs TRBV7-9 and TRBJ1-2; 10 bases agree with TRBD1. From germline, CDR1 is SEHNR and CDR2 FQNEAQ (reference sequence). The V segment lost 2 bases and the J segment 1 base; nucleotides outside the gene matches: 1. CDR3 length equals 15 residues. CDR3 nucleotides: TGTGCCAGCAGCTTAAGGGACAGGGGTAACTATGGCTACACCTTC. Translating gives CASSLRDRGNYGYTF.

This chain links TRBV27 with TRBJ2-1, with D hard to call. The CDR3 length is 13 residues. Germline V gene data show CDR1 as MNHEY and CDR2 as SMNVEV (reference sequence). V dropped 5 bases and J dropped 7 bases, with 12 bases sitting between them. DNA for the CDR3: TGTGCCAGCAGTCGTCCCCCAATGAATGAGCAGTTCTTC. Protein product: CASSRPPMNEQFF.

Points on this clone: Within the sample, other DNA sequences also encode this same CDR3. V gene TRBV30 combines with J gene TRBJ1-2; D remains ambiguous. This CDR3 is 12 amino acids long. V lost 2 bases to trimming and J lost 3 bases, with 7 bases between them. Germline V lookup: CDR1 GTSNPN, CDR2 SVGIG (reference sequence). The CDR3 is CAWSRGDYGYTF. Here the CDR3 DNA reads TGTGCCTGGAGTCGAGGCGACTATGGCTACACCTTC. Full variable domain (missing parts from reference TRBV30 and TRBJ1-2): SQTIHQWPATLVQPVGSPLSLECTVEGTSNPNLYWYRQAAGRGLQLLFYSVGIGQISSEVPQNLSASRPQDRQFILSSKKLLLSDSGFYLCAWSRGDYGYTFGSGTRLTVV.

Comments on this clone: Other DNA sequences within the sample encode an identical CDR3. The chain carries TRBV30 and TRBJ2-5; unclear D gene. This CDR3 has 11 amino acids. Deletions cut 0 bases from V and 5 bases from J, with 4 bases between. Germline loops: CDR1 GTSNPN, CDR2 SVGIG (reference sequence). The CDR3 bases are TGTGCCTGGAGTGTGCTGGAGACCCAGTACTTC. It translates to CAWSVLETQYF.

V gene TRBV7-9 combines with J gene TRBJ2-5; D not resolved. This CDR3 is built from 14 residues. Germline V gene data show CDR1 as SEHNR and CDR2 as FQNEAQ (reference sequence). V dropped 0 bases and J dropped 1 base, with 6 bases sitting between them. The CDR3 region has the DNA TGTGCCAGCAGCTTAGCGTCTATCCAAGAGACCCAGTACTTC. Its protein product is CASSLASIQETQYF.

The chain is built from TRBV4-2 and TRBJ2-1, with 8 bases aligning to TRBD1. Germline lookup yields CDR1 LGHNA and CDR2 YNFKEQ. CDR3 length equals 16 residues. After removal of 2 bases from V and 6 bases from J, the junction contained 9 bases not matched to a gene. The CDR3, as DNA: TGTGCCAGCAGCCAACCGACAGGGGTTGAGGGCAATGAGCAGTTCTTC. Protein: CASSQPTGVEGNEQFF.

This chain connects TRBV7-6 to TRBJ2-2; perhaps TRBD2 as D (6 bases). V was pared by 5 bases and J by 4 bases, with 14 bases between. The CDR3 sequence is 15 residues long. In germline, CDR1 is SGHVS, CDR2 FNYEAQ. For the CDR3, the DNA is TGTGCCAGCAGCGTTCCCGGACTATCCACCGGGGAGCTGTTTTTT. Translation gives CASSVPGLSTGELFF.

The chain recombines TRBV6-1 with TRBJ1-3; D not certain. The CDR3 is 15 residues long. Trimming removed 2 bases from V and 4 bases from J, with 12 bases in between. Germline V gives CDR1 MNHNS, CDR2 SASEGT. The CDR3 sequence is CASSETSYPGNTIYF. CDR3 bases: TGTGCCAGCAGTGAAACGAGTTATCCCGGAAACACCATATATTTT.

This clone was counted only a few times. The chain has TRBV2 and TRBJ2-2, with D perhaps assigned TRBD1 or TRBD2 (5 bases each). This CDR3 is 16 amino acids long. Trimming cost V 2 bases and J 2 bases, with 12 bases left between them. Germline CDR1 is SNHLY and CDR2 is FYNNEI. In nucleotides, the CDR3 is TGTGCCAGCAGTGAACAGGCAGGGAGAAACACCGGGGAGCTGTTTTTT. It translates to CASSEQAGRNTGELFF.

The CDR3 spells CASSQALQGGGEKLFF. As DNA, the CDR3 is TGCGCCAGCAGCCAGGCCTTACAGGGAGGTGGAGAAAAACTGTTTTTT. The chain joins TRBV4-1 to TRBJ1-4; weak D call: TRBD1 (6 bases). This CDR3 spans 16 amino acids. Germline V lookup: CDR1 MGHRA, CDR2 YSYEKL. The V end lost 3 bases, the J end lost 8 bases, and 19 bases lay between the germline ends.

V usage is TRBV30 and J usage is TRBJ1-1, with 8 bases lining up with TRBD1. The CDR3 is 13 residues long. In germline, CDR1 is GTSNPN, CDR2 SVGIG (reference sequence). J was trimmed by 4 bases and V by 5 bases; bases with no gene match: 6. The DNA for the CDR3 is TGTGCCTGGGATCGACAGGGGAGCACTGAAGCTTTCTTT. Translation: CAWDRQGSTEAFF.

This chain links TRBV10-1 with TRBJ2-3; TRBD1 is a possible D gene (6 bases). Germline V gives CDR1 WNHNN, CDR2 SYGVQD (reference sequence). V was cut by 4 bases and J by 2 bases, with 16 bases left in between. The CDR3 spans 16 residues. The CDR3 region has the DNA TGCGCCAGCAGTGGTAAACAGGGTGCCCCCACAGATACGCAGTATTTT. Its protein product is CASSGKQGAPTDTQYF.

The CDR3 loop is CASSSLGRENTEAFF. The CDR3 DNA reads TGTGCCAGTAGTTCCTTGGGACGGGAAAACACTGAAGCTTTCTTT. The chain couples TRBV19 to TRBJ1-1, with D perhaps matching TRBD1 (5 bases). The CDR3 has 15 residues. V was pared by 5 bases and J by 2 bases, with 15 bases between. Germline values: CDR1 LNHDA, CDR2 SQIVND (reference sequence). The full variable domain, completed using reference TRBV19 and TRBJ1-1, is DGGITQSPKYLFRKEGQNVTLSCEQNLNHDAMYWYRQDPGQGLRLIYYSQIVNDFQKGDIAEGYSVSREKKESFPLTVTSAQKNPTAFYLCASSSLGRENTEAFFGQGTRLTVV.

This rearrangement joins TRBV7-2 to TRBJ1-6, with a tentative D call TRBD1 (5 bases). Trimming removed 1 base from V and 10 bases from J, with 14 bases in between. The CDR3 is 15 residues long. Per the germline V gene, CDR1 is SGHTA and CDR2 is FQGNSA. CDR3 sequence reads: CASSLGMQGHSPLHF. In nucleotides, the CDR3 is TGTGCCAGCAGCTTAGGAATGCAGGGCCACTCACCCCTCCACTTT.

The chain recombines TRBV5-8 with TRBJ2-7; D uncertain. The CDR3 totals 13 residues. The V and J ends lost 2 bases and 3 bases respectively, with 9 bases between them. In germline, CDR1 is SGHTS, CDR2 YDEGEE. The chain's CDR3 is CASSFNRDYEQYF. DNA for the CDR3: TGTGCCAGCAGCTTTAACCGAGACTACGAGCAGTACTTC.

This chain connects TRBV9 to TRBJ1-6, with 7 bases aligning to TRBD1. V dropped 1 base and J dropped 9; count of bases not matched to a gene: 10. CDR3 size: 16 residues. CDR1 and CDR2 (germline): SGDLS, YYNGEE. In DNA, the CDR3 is TGTGCCAGCAGCGTATCGGGACAGAAGCCTCCTTCACCCCTCCACTTT. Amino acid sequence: CASSVSGQKPPSPLHF.